This T cell receptor beta chain derives from a study of T cells after yellow fever vaccination. Regarding the study as a whole: CD4 and CD8 compartments shared a small share of clonotypes, likely from convergent recombination.

The length of the CDR3 is 13 residues. Trimming took off 0 bases at V and 7 bases at J, with 10 bases between the two ends. CDR1 and CDR2 from the germline V gene are SQVTM and ANQGSEA. This clonotype has only a few counts. No antigen is known for it. One entry per CDR3 protein, called by TCRdb with MiXCR from the 5' RACE reads. The sample lists about 340,000 distinct CDR3 sequences; more than 8.5% were seen once. The material was PBMCs, obtained on the day of the first yellow fever vaccination. This TCR derives from a man aged 18 to 35 who received the YFV17D yellow fever vaccine. V is TRBV29-1 and J is TRBJ1-5; a possible D gene is TRBD1 (5 bases). CDR3 region: CSVEDGQGQPQHF. The CDR3 nucleotides read TGCAGCGTTGAAGATGGCCAGGGCCAGCCCCAGCATTTT.